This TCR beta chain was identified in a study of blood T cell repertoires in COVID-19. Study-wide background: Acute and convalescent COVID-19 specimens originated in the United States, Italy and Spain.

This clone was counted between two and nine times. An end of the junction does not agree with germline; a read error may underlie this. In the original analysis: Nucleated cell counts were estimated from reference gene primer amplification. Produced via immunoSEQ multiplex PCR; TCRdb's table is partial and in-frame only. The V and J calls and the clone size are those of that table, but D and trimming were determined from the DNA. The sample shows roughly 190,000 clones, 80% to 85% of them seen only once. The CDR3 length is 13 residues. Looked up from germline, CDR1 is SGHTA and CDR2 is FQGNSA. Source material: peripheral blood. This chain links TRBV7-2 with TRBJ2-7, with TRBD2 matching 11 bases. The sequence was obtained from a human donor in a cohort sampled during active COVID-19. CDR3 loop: CASSFTGTSGINF. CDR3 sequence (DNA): TGTGCCAGCAGCTTCACCGGGACTAGCGGCATCAACTTC. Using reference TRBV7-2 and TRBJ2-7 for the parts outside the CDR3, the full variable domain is GAGVSQSPSNKVTEKGKDVELRCDPISGHTALYWYRQSLGQGLEFLIYFQGNSAPDKSGLPSDRFSAERTGGSVSTLTIQRTQQEDSAVYLCASSFTGTSGINFGPGTRLTVT.